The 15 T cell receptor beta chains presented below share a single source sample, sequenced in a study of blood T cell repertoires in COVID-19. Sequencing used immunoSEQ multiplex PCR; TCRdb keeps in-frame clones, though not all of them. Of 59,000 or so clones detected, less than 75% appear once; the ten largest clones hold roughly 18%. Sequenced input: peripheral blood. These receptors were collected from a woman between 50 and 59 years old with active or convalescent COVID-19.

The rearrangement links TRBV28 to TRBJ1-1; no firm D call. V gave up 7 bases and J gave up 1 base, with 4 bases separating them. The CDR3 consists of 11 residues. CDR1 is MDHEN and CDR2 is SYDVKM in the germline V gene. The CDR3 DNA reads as TGTGCCAGCACCGGGAACACTGAAGCTTTCTTT. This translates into CASTGNTEAFF.

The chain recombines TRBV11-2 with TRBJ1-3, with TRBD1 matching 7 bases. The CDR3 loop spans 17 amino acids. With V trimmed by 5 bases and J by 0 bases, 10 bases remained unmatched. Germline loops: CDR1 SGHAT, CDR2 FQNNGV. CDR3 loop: CASSPNPGQLSGNTIYF. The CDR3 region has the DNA TGTGCCAGCAGCCCCAACCCGGGACAGCTCTCTGGAAACACCATATATTTT.

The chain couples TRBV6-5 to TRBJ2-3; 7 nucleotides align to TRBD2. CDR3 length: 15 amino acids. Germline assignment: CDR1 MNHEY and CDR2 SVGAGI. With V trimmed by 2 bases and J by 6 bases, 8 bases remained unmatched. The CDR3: CASSYRDYSWDTQYF. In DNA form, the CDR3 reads TGTGCCAGCAGTTACCGGGACTACAGTTGGGATACGCAGTATTTT.

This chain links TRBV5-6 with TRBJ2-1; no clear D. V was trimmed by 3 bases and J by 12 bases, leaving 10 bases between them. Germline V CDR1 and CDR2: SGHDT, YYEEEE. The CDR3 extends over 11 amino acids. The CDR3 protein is CASSSATWQFF. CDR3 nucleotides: TGTGCCAGCAGCTCGGCGACTTGGCAGTTCTTC.

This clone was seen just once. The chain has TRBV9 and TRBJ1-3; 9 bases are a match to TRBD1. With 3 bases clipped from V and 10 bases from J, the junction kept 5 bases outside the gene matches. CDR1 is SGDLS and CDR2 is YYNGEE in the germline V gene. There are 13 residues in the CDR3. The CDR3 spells CASSAGTGITIYF. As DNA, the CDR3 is TGTGCCAGCAGCGCCGGGACAGGGATAACCATATATTTT.

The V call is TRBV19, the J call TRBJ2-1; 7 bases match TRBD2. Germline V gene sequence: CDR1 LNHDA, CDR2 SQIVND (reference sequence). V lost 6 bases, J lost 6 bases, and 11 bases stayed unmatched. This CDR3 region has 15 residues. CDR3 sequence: CASRNGLDPLNEQFF. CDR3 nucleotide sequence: TGTGCCAGTAGAAACGGACTAGATCCCCTCAATGAGCAGTTCTTC.

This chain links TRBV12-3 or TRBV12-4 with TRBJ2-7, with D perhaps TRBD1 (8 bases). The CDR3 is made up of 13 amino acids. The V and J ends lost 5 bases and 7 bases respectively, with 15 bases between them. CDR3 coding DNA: TGTGCCAGCAGTATCGGACAGGGAGGGGAGCAGTACTTC. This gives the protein CASSIGQGGEQYF.

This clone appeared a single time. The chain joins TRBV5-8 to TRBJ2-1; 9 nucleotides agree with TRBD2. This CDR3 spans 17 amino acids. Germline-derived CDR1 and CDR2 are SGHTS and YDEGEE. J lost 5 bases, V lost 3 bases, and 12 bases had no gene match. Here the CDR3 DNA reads TGTGCCAGCAGCTCGGGTAGGACTAGCGACGCCAACAATGAGCAGTTCTTC. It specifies CASSSGRTSDANNEQFF.

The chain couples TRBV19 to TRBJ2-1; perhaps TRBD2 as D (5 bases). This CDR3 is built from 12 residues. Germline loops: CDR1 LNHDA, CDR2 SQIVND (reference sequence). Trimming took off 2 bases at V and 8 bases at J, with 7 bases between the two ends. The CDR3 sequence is CASSITRHEQFF. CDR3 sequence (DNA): TGTGCCAGTAGTATAACTAGGCATGAGCAGTTCTTC.

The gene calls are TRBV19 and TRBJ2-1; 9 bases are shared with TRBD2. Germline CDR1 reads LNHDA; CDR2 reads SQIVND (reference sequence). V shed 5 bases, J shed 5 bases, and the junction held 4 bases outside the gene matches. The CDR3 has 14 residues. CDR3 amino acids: CASSLLAGNNEQFF. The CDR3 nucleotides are TGTGCCAGTAGTCTACTAGCGGGCAACAATGAGCAGTTCTTC. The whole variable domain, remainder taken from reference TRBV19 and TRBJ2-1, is DGGITQSPKYLFRKEGQNVTLSCEQNLNHDAMYWYRQDPGQGLRLIYYSQIVNDFQKGDIAEGYSVSREKKESFPLTVTSAQKNPTAFYLCASSLLAGNNEQFFGPGTRLTVL.

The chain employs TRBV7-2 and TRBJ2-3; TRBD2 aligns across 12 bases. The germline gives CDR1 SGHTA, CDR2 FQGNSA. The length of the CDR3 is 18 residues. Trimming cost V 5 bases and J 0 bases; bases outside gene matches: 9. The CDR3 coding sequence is TGTGCCAGCAGCGTCCCCGGGACTAGCGGGCCAAGCACAGATACGCAGTATTTT. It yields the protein CASSVPGTSGPSTDTQYF.

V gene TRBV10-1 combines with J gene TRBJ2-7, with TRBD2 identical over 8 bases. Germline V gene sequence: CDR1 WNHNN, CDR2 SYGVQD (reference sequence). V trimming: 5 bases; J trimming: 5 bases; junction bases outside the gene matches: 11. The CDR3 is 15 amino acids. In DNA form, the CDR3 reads TGCGCCAGCAGTTGGCTACGGGAGGGTGTCCACGAGCAGTACTTC. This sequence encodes CASSWLREGVHEQYF.

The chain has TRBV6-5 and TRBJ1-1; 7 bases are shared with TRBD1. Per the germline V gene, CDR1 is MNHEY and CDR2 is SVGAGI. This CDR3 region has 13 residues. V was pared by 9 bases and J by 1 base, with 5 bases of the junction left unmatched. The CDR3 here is CASPGQANTEAFF. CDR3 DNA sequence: TGTGCCAGTCCCGGACAGGCGAACACTGAAGCTTTCTTT.

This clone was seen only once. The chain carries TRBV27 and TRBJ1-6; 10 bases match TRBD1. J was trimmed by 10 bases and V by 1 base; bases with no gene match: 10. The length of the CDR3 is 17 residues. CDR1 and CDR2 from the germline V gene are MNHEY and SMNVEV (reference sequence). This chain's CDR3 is CASSLYRTGGLGSPLHF. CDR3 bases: TGTGCCAGCAGTTTATATAGGACAGGGGGATTAGGATCACCCCTCCACTTT.

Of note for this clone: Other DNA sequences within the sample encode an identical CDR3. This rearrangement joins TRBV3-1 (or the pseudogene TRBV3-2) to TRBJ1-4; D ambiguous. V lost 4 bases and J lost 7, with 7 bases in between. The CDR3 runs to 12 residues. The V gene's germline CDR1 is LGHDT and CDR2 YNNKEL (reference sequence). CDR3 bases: TGTGCCAGCAGCCCATCCGGTGAAAAACTGTTTTTT. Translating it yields CASSPSGEKLFF.